The clone carrying this TCR beta chain is labeled as medium-sized. The target antigen is unknown. The sample is drawn from a study of T cell clonotyping in hematopoietic cell transplantation. Sequencing was performed with immunoSEQ multiplex PCR; in TCRdb, only in-frame clones are kept and a portion is missing. Of 3,000 to 4,500 clones listed, about a sixth are singletons. Overall study findings and caveats: Broader posttransplant TCR repertoire diversity was predicted by graft donor and pretransplant recipient Inverse Simpson Index values. At the given depth, recipient repertoires were over 95% de novo clonotypes.

Sequenced here: peripheral blood mononuclear cells, sampled 30 days after allogeneic stem cell transplant. This clonotype originated in a male patient aged 50 to 59 who had an allogeneic stem cell transplant from a related donor, so the T cells may come from the graft donor. Some clones in this sample may be carry-over from other donors' samples.

The CDR3 sequence: CASSQDHGAQYF. In DNA, the CDR3 is TGCGCCAGCAGCCAAGATCATGGGGCCCAGTACTTC. This chain uses TRBV4-1 with TRBJ2-5; D is unclear. V was clipped by 0 bases and J by 9 bases, with 8 bases between them. The CDR3 spans 12 residues. Germline lookup yields CDR1 MGHRA and CDR2 YSYEKL.